The clone carrying this TCR beta chain is a singleton in its sample. The antigen remains undetermined. Method: immunoSEQ multiplex PCR; TCRdb's copy keeps in-frame clones and lacks some. The top ten clones hold 20% of a sample with about 35,000 clones, over 60% of them seen once. The data were obtained in a study of CD4 T cells in relation to SARS-CoV-2 and coronaviruses. At the level of the study: TCR beta CDR3s were sequenced after approximately 9-day antigen culture of PBMCs. Two subjects were Hispanic; patients were roughly 8 males and a few females. Study observations and caveats: Roughly 65% of donors had memory CD4+ clonotypes crossrecognizing SARS-CoV-2 and common cold coronavirus spike.

Trimming cost V 10 bases and J 6 bases; bases outside gene matches: 16. The CDR3 extends over 16 amino acids. The germline V gene encodes CDR1 LNHDA and CDR2 SQIVND (reference sequence). Sorted naive or memory CD4+ cells met CEF peptides for approximately nine days. The material sequenced was memory CD4+ T cells from PBMCs, cultured in vitro. The chain recombines TRBV19 with TRBJ2-2; 8 bases align to TRBD1. The TCR sequence derives from an adult with COVID-19. The CDR3 DNA reads TGTGCCACCCAGCCTTGGACAGGGCGGAGGGCCGGGGAGCTGTTTTTT. Amino acid sequence: CATQPWTGRRAGELFF.